This is a list of T cell receptor beta chains from one sample in a study of OX40 agonist ivuxolimab in advanced cancers. Repertoires were generated with immunoSEQ multiplex PCR, while TCRdb's copy carries only in-frame clones and drops some. The repertoire holds roughly 90,000 clones, with more than 80% as singletons. Here the sequenced sample was CD4+ or CD8+ T cells sorted from blood, taken in a trial of the OX40 agonist ivuxolimab. These receptors were taken from an adult with an advanced solid tumor such as melanoma, head and neck, liver or kidney cancer. Each CDR3 is given with its conserved first and last residue. Each record gives: clone size, J gene, D gene, V gene, CDR3 DNA, CDR3 protein. D genes are given only for firm matches. Some rows mark clone size as missing; the rest say once, few, many or name a class of expanded clone.

size: NA; J: TRBJ2-1; D: NA; V: TRBV19; DNA: TGTGCCAGTAGAACCGGGGCCCTAGATAGCCATGAGCAGTTCTTC; CDR3: CASRTGALDSHEQFF
size: NA; J: TRBJ2-2; D: NA; V: TRBV11-3; DNA: TGTGCCAGCAGCTTAAAAGGGAGAAACACCGGGGAGCTGTTTTTT; CDR3: CASSLKGRNTGELFF
size: few; J: TRBJ1-6; D: NA; V: TRBV15; DNA: TGTGCCACCAGCGGCGAGACGGTCTTTAGCTCCTATAATTCACCCCTCCACTTT; CDR3: CATSGETVFSSYNSPLHF
size: NA; J: TRBJ2-3; D: NA; V: TRBV14; DNA: TGTGCCAGCAGCCGACAATTAGCTAGCACAGATACGCAGTATTTT; CDR3: CASSRQLASTDTQYF
size: once; J: TRBJ2-3; D: TRBD2; V: TRBV7-2; DNA: TGTGCCAGCAGCTCCGTAGCGGGGGGGAGCACAGATACGCAGTATTTT; CDR3: CASSSVAGGSTDTQYF
size: NA; J: TRBJ2-7; D: NA; V: TRBV5-1; DNA: TGCGCCAGCAGCTTGGTGCAGGGTGGCGAGCAGTACTTC; CDR3: CASSLVQGGEQYF
size: NA; J: TRBJ1-5; D: NA; V: TRBV10-3; DNA: TGTGCCATCAGTGAGTCTAATTCCCCTTATCAGCCCCAGCATTTT; CDR3: CAISESNSPYQPQHF
size: NA; J: TRBJ2-2; D: NA; V: TRBV11-3; DNA: TGTGCCAGCAGCTTGTCTGGCGTTAACACCGGGGAGCTGTTTTTT; CDR3: CASSLSGVNTGELFF
size: NA; J: TRBJ2-7; D: NA; V: TRBV18; DNA: TGTGCCAGCTCACCTCCCGCCGGGACATTTTCTTCCTACGAGCAGTACTTC; CDR3: CASSPPAGTFSSYEQYF
size: NA; J: TRBJ1-5; D: NA; V: TRBV2; DNA: TGTGCCAGCGACGATGGCGGCAATCAGCCCCAGCATTTT; CDR3: CASDDGGNQPQHF
size: NA; J: TRBJ2-1; D: NA; V: TRBV14; DNA: TGTGCCAGCAGCCAAGATCGTTTAGGGCGGATTTACAATGAGCAGTTCTTC; CDR3: CASSQDRLGRIYNEQFF
size: NA; J: TRBJ2-7; D: TRBD2; V: TRBV7-2; DNA: TGTGCCAGCAGCTTGTCGCTAACGACTAGCGGGAGGGCCCGGGAGCAGTACTTC; CDR3: CASSLSLTTSGRAREQYF
size: NA; J: TRBJ2-3; D: NA; V: TRBV5-1; DNA: TGCGCCAGCGACTATGGCAGGGCGAGCACAGATACGCAGTATTTT; CDR3: CASDYGRASTDTQYF
size: few; J: TRBJ1-2; D: NA; V: TRBV5-4; DNA: TGTGCCAGCAGCTTCAACTATGGCTACACCTTC; CDR3: CASSFNYGYTF
size: NA; J: TRBJ2-5; D: NA; V: TRBV18; DNA: TGTGCCAGCTCACGATACCAAGAGACCCAGTACTTC; CDR3: CASSRYQETQYF
size: NA; J: TRBJ2-2; D: TRBD2; V: TRBV10-3; DNA: TGTGCCATCAGTGAGTTTAATAGCGGGAAATCTGGTACCACCGGGGAGCTGTTTTTT; CDR3: CAISEFNSGKSGTTGELFF
size: NA; J: TRBJ1-1; D: NA; V: TRBV9; DNA: TGTGCCAGCAGCGTCCTGGGGAACACTGAAGCTTTCTTT; CDR3: CASSVLGNTEAFF
size: NA; J: TRBJ1-1; D: TRBD1; V: TRBV25-1; DNA: TGTGCCAGCAGGACAGGGATCGGGACTGAAGCTTTCTTT; CDR3: CASRTGIGTEAFF
size: NA; J: TRBJ1-2; D: NA; V: TRBV7-8; DNA: TGTGCCAGCGGGATCCCGGGGGGCTACACCTTC; CDR3: CASGIPGGYTF
size: NA; J: TRBJ2-3; D: NA; V: TRBV18; DNA: TGTGCCAGCTCACCACTAGCCGGGGCCGATCGCACAGATACGCAGTATTTT; CDR3: CASSPLAGADRTDTQYF
size: NA; J: TRBJ1-6; D: NA; V: TRBV5-1; DNA: TGCGCCAGCAGCTTGGCCTTGATGACAGAGGGTTCACCCCTCCACTTT; CDR3: CASSLALMTEGSPLHF
size: NA; J: TRBJ1-6; D: TRBD1; V: TRBV19; DNA: TGTGCCAGTAGTATTACCGGGACAGCTTATAATTCACCCCTCCACTTT; CDR3: CASSITGTAYNSPLHF
size: once; J: TRBJ2-1; D: TRBD1; V: TRBV4-1; DNA: TGCGCCAGCAGCCAAGAAGGTGGGGTTCCGGGACAGGGCTTTAGTATTTACAATGAGCAGTTCTTC; CDR3: CASSQEGGVPGQGFSIYNEQFF
size: NA; J: TRBJ1-1; D: NA; V: TRBV9; DNA: TGTGCCAGCAGCGTGCATCAGGGGAACACTGAAGCTTTCTTT; CDR3: CASSVHQGNTEAFF
size: NA; J: TRBJ2-3; D: TRBD2; V: TRBV5-1; DNA: TGCGCCAGCAGCTTGGGTTGGACTAGCGGGGGATTGAGCACAGATACGCAGTATTTT; CDR3: CASSLGWTSGGLSTDTQYF
size: NA; J: TRBJ2-1; D: TRBD1; V: TRBV5-1; DNA: TGCGCCAGCAGCTCCAGGGGGCCAACGGGCAATGAGCAGTTCTTC; CDR3: CASSSRGPTGNEQFF
size: few; J: TRBJ2-5; D: NA; V: TRBV29-1; DNA: TGCAGCGTTGAATCGGTGGGAGAGACCCAGTACTTC; CDR3: CSVESVGETQYF
size: NA; J: TRBJ1-4; D: NA; V: TRBV7-8; DNA: TGTGCCAGCAGCGATATCCTTAGGGGGGGGATGAATGAAAAACTGTTTTTT; CDR3: CASSDILRGGMNEKLFF
size: NA; J: TRBJ1-5; D: NA; V: TRBV2; DNA: TGTGCCAGCAGTGGACAGGTGATAGGTCAGCCCCAGCATTTT; CDR3: CASSGQVIGQPQHF
size: NA; J: TRBJ2-1; D: TRBD2; V: TRBV7-8; DNA: TGTGCCAGCAGCTCCAAAAATACTAGCGGGAGCGCCTCCTACAATGAGCAGTTCTTC; CDR3: CASSSKNTSGSASYNEQFF
size: NA; J: TRBJ2-2; D: NA; V: TRBV28; DNA: TGTGCCACCCGGTCCTATATATCCACCGGGGAGCTGTTTTTT; CDR3: CATRSYISTGELFF
size: NA; J: TRBJ1-2; D: NA; V: TRBV7-2; DNA: TGTGCCAGCAGCCCCTCCCTGGACAACTATGGCTACACCTTC; CDR3: CASSPSLDNYGYTF
size: NA; J: TRBJ2-3; D: NA; V: TRBV5-4; DNA: TGTGCCAGCAGCTTGCAGGGTATCGCAGATACGCAGTATTTT; CDR3: CASSLQGIADTQYF
size: few; J: TRBJ1-2; D: NA; V: TRBV19; DNA: TGTGCCAGTAACCAGGGGCAGGGCTACACCTTC; CDR3: CASNQGQGYTF
size: once; J: TRBJ1-4; D: NA; V: TRBV15; DNA: TGTGCCACCAGCAGTGGGGCAAGGGAGGGTGAAAAACTGTTTTTT; CDR3: CATSSGAREGEKLFF
size: NA; J: TRBJ1-4; D: NA; V: TRBV6-5; DNA: TGTGCCAGCAGAGACTCGGCGACTAATGAAAAACTGTTTTTT; CDR3: CASRDSATNEKLFF
size: NA; J: TRBJ1-1; D: NA; V: TRBV7-8; DNA: TGTGCCAGCAGCTTAGATGGCAGGGTGGGAGTTGAAGCTTTCTTT; CDR3: CASSLDGRVGVEAFF
size: NA; J: TRBJ2-1; D: NA; V: TRBV5-4; DNA: TGTGCCAGCAGCTTGAGACTCGGTGAGCAGTTCTTC; CDR3: CASSLRLGEQFF
size: NA; J: TRBJ1-1; D: NA; V: TRBV5-6; DNA: TGTGCCAGCAGCGCAGCGGGGGTACGGGCTTTCTTT; CDR3: CASSAAGVRAFF
size: NA; J: TRBJ2-3; D: NA; V: TRBV5-4; DNA: TGTGCCAGCAGCCTCAACACAGATACGCAGTATTTT; CDR3: CASSLNTDTQYF
size: NA; J: TRBJ1-1; D: NA; V: TRBV5-1; DNA: TGCGCCAGCAGCTTGGTATCGGGGCTGAACACTGAAGCTTTCTTT; CDR3: CASSLVSGLNTEAFF